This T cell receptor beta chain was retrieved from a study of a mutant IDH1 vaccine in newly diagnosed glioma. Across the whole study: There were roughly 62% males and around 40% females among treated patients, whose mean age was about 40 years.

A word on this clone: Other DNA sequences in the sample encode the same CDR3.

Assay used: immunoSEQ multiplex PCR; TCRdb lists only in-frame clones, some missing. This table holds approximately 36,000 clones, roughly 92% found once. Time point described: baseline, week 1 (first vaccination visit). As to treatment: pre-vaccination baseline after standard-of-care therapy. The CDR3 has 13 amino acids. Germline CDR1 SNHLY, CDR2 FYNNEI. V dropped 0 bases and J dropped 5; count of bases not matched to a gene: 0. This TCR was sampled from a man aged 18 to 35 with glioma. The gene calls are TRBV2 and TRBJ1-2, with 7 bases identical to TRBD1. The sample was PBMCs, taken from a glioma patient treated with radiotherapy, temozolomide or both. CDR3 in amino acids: CASSEARGYGYTF. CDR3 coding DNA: TGTGCCAGCAGTGAAGCCAGGGGGTATGGCTACACCTTC.